These T cell receptor beta chains were read from a single sample in a study of shared clonotypes between healthy human individuals. The table came from immunoSEQ multiplex PCR; TCRdb's copy has only in-frame clones and leaves some out. The table has around 2,000,000 clones, roughly 96% seen once. The sample taken for sequencing was naive CD4+ T cells sorted from blood. Source of these receptors: a man aged 18 to 35 in good health. CDR3s include the opening cysteine and the closing phenylalanine or tryptophan.

V gene	CDR3 protein
TRBV5-6	CASSLGQGKKFF
TRBV18	CASSPPGRDYGYTF
TRBV9	CASSAGLVGNQPQHF
TRBV30	CAWKVAGSSYEQYF
TRBV25-1	CASSEYSTGKETQYF
TRBV11-3	CARCRGNEQFF
TRBV6-1	CASSRQGQGETQYF
TRBV7-8	CASSPTTGGGPLHF
TRBV6-5	CASRIGNTIYF
TRBV27	CASSLEGRRNTEAFF
TRBV27	CASSPSGQGSRAFF